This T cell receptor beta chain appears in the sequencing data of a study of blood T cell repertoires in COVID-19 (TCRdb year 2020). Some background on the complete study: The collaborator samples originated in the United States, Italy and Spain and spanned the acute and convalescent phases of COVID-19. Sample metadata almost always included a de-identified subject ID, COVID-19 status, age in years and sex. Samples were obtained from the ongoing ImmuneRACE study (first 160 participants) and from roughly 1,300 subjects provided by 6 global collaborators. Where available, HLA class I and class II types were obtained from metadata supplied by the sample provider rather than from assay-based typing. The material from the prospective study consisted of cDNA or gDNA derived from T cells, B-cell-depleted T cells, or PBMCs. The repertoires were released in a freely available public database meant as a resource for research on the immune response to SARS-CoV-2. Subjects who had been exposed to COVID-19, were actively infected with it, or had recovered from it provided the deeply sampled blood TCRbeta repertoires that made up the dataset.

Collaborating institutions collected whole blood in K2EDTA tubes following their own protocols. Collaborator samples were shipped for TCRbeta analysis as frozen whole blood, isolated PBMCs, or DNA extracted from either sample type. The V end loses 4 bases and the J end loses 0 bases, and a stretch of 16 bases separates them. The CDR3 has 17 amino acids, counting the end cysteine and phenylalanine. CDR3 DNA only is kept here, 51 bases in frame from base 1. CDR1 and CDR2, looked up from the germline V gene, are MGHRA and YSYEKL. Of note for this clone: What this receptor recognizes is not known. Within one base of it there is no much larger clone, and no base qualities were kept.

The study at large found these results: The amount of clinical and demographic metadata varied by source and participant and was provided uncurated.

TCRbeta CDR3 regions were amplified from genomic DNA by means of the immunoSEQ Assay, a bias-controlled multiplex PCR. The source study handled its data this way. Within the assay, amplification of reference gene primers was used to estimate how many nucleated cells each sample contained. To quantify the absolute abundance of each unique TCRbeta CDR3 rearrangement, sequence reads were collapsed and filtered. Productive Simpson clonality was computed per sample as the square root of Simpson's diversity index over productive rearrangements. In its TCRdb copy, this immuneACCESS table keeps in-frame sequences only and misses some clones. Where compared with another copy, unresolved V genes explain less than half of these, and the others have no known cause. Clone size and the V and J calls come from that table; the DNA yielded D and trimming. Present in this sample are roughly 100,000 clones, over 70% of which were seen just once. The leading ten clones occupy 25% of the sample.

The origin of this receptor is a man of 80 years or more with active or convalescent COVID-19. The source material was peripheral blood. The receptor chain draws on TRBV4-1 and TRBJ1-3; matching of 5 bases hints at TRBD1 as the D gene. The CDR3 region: CASSPRRTGGSGNTIYF. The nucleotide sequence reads TGCGCCAGCAGCCCCAGGCGGACGGGGGGCTCTGGAAACACCATATATTTT.